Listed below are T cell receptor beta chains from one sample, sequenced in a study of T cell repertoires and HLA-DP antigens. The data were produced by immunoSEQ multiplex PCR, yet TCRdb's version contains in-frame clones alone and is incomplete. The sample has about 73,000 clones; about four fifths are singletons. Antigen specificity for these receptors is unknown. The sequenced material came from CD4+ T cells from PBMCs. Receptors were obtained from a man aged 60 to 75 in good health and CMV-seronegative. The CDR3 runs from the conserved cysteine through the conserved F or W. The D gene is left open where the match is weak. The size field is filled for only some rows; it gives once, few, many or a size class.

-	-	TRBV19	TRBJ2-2	CAISRGANTGELFF	TGTGCCATTAGTAGAGGCGCGAACACCGGGGAGCTGTTTTTT
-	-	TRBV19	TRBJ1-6	CASSTTWGGNSPLHF	TGTGCCAGTAGTACAACTTGGGGTGGTAATTCACCCCTCCACTTT
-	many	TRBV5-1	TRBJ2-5	CASSQQGFGETQYF	TGCGCCAGCAGCCAGCAGGGTTTCGGGGAGACCCAGTACTTC
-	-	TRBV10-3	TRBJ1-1	CAISRNPDSGTEAFF	TGTGCCATCAGTCGCAACCCGGACAGTGGCACTGAAGCTTTCTTT
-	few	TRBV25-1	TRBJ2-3	CASSDVGVRDTQYF	TGTGCCAGCAGCGACGTGGGAGTGAGGGATACGCAGTATTTT
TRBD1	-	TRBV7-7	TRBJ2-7	CASSPYDRANSYEQYF	TGTGCCAGCAGCCCTTACGACAGGGCGAATTCCTACGAGCAGTACTTC
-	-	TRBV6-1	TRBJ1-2	CASSEPAGGGYTF	TGTGCCAGCAGTGAGCCGGCCGGAGGGGGCTACACCTTC
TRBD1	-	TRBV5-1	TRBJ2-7	CASSFVRDRGYEQYF	TGCGCCAGCAGCTTTGTACGGGACAGGGGATACGAGCAGTACTTC
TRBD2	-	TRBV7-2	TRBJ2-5	CASSFTSGIWLETQYF	TGTGCCAGCAGCTTCACTAGCGGGATTTGGTTGGAGACCCAGTACTTC
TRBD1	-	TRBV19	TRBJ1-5	CASTQGQINQPQHF	TGTGCCAGTACCCAGGGACAGATCAATCAGCCCCAGCATTTT
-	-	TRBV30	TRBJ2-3	CAWSSLGLSTDTQYF	TGTGCCTGGAGTTCCCTGGGACTGAGCACAGATACGCAGTATTTT
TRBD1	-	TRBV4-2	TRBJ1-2	CASSQEQGALYGYTF	TGTGCCAGCAGCCAAGAGCAGGGGGCTCTCTATGGCTACACCTTC
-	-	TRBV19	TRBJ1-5	CASSSPRGGEQPQHF	TGTGCCAGTAGCTCCCCGAGGGGGGGAGAGCAGCCCCAGCATTTT
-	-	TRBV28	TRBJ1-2	CASSLEGLWYGYTF	TGTGCCAGCAGTTTAGAGGGTTTATGGTATGGCTACACCTTC
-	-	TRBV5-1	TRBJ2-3	CASSLGGGEYYTDTQYF	TGCGCCAGCAGCTTGGGGGGCGGGGAATACTACACAGATACGCAGTATTTT
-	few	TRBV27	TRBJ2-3	CASSSLGPTDTQYF	TGTGCCAGCAGTAGCTTAGGTCCCACAGATACGCAGTATTTT
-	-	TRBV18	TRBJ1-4	CASSRGTNEKLFF	TGTGCCAGCTCACGGGGGACTAATGAAAAACTGTTTTTT